These 2 T cell receptor beta chains were sequenced from one sample in a study of T-cell reconstitution after alpha-beta-depleted transplantation in children (dated by TCRdb to the mid-2010s). The library was made by PCR. TCRdb records Illumina HiSeq 2500 as the sequencer. Molecular barcoding was employed in the preparation of TCR libraries, with unique molecular identifiers being used to normalize TCRbeta repertoire quantification. The public sequencing data were trimmed at Q25 with fastp and processed into clonotypes with MiXCR by TCRdb, which kept only in-frame beta chains. Every CDR3 protein is listed once, alongside the most common genes and DNA of its rows. The sample table records 100,000 to 120,000 distinct CDR3 sequences; almost 6.5% of these occur just once. Roughly 24% of the sample belongs to the ten largest clones. Interpreted using the paper, the treatment or condition label stands for: allogeneic hematopoietic cell transplantation with graft depleted of TCRalphabeta T cells and CD19 B cells.

This material consisted of PBMCs, mostly from graft donor cells, taken 360 days after TCRalphabeta/CD19-depleted stem cell transplant. These receptors were collected from a male patient under 10 years old who had a stem cell transplant for acute lymphoblastic leukemia, so the T cells may come from the graft donor.

The V gene is TRBV19, the J gene TRBJ2-3; 7 bases are shared with TRBD1. V lost 10 bases, J lost 3 bases, and 7 bases stayed unmatched. Germline V lookup: CDR1 LNHDA, CDR2 SQIVND (reference sequence). The CDR3 runs to 13 residues. CDR3 nucleotide sequence: TGTGCCACTCGGACAGGAAAAACAGATACGCAGTATTTT. Its protein is CATRTGKTDTQYF.

There are many counts of this clonotype. CDR3 nucleotides: TGTGCCAGCAGTTACTTGGGACTAGCGGAGACCCAGTACTTC. Translation: CASSYLGLAETQYF. The chain recombines TRBV6-5 with TRBJ2-5; 10 bases match TRBD2. With 1 base clipped from V and 5 bases from J, the junction kept 1 base outside the gene matches. The CDR3 covers 14 residues. Germline V gives CDR1 MNHEY, CDR2 SVGAGI.